This record concerns one TCR beta chain sequence. The antigen is not known. With a much larger clone just one base away, this may be a read error. From the RT-PCR reads, TCRdb called clonotypes with MiXCR, one entry per CDR3 protein. The sample includes a few hundred thousand distinct CDR3 sequences, roughly 9.7% of them seen just once. This sample stems from a study of response to subunit inactivated influenza vaccine. Study-level findings and limits: The authors proposed limited new T cell recruitment per seasonal influenza vaccination.

From germline, CDR1 is ENHRY and CDR2 SYGVKD. The CDR3 is 13 residues long. With 9 bases removed from V and 3 bases from J, the gap between germline ends came to 13 bases. The chain uses TRBV10-3 and TRBJ2-3, with a weak D call TRBD1 (6 bases). The sample consisted of PBMCs from blood, taken 40 to 50 days after vaccination. The TCR originated in a man between 45 and 60 years old who received an inactivated influenza vaccine. CDR3 coding DNA: TGTGCCATTAGACAGGAGGTAACAGATACGCAGTATTTT. It encodes CAIRQEVTDTQYF.